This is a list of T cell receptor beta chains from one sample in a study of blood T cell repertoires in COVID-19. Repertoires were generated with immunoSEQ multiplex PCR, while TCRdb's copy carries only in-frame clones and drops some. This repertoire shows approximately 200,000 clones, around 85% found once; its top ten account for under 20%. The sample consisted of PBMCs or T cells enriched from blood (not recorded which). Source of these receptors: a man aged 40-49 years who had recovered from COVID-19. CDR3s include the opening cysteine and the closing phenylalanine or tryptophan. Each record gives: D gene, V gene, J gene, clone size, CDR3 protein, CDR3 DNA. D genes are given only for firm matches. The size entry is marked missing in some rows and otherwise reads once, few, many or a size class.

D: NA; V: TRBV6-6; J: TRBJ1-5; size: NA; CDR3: CASSYLRQANQPQHF; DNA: TGTGCCAGCAGTTACCTTAGACAGGCCAATCAGCCCCAGCATTTT
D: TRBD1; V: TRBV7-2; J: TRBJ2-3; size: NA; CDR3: CASSKQGALDTQYF; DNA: TGTGCCAGCAGCAAACAGGGGGCGCTAGATACGCAGTATTTT
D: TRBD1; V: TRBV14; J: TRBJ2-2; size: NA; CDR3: CASSQEWTGGPGELFF; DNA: TGTGCCAGCAGCCAAGAATGGACAGGGGGCCCCGGGGAGCTGTTTTTT
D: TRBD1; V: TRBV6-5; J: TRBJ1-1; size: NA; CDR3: CASSYSSTGIDTEAFF; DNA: TGTGCCAGCAGTTACTCCTCGACAGGGATAGACACTGAAGCTTTCTTT
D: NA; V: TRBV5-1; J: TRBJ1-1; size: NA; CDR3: CASSLGQPNTEAFF; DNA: TGCGCCAGCAGCTTGGGACAGCCGAACACTGAAGCTTTCTTT
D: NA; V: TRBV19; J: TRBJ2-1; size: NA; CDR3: CASSRSMDFYSYNEQFF; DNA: TGTGCCAGTAGTCGTTCTATGGACTTCTACTCCTACAATGAGCAGTTCTTC
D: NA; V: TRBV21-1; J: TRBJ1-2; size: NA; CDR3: CASSKGQNYGYTF; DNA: TGTGCCAGCAGCAAAGGGCAGAACTATGGCTACACCTTC
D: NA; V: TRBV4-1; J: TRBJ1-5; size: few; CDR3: CASSRTGTRGAQPQHF; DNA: TGCGCCAGCAGCCGAACCGGGACACGGGGCGCCCAGCCCCAGCATTTT
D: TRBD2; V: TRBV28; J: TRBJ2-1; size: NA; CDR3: CASSLGGRPYNEQFF; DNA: TGTGCCAGCAGTCTGGGAGGGAGGCCCTACAATGAGCAGTTCTTC
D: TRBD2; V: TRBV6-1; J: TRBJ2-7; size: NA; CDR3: CASSEWLAGDEQYF; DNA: TGTGCCAGCAGTGAATGGCTAGCGGGAGACGAGCAGTACTTC
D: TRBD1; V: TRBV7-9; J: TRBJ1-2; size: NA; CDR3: CASSLSGGNYGYTF; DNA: TGTGCCAGCAGCTTATCAGGGGGCAACTATGGCTACACCTTC
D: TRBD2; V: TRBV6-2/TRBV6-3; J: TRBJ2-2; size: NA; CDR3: CASSQGTSGRTAGELFF; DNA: TGTGCCAGCAGTCAAGGGACTAGCGGGAGGACAGCCGGGGAGCTGTTTTTT
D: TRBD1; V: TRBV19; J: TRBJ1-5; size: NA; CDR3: CASSIQDRAVQPQHF; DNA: TGTGCCAGTAGTATTCAAGACAGGGCCGTTCAGCCCCAGCATTTT
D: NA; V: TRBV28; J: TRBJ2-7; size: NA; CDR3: CASSFSGDSSYEQYF; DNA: TGTGCCAGCAGTTTCTCGGGGGATAGCTCCTACGAGCAGTACTTC
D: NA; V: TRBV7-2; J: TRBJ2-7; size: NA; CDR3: CASSLGLSASSYEQYF; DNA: TGTGCCAGCAGCTTAGGTCTTAGCGCGAGCTCCTACGAGCAGTACTTC
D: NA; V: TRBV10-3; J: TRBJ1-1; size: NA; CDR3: CAINGGAGNTEAFF; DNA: TGTGCCATCAATGGGGGGGCCGGGAACACTGAAGCTTTCTTT
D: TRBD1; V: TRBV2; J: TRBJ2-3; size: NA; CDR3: CASRQGASRDTQYF; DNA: TGTGCCAGCCGACAGGGGGCGTCGCGAGATACGCAGTATTTT
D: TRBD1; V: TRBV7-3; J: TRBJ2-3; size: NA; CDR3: CASSRQGGTDTQYF; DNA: TGTGCCAGCAGCAGACAGGGGGGCACAGATACGCAGTATTTT
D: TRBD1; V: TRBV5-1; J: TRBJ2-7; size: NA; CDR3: CASSLAGTGTYEQYF; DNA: TGCGCCAGCAGCCTCGCTGGGACAGGGACCTACGAGCAGTACTTC
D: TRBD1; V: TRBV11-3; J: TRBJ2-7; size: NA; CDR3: CASSSTGLVEQYF; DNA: TGTGCCAGCAGCTCGACAGGGCTGGTCGAGCAGTACTTC